This T cell receptor beta chain was identified during a study of blood T cell repertoires in COVID-19. Turning to the study itself: COVID-19 samples collected from the United States, Italy and Spain covered acute and convalescent phases. T cells, B-cell-depleted T cells, or PBMCs supplied cDNA or gDNA.

CDR1 is SGHDN, CDR2 FVKESK, per germline. The trim removed 4 bases at V and 3 bases at J, leaving 6 bases unmatched. This CDR3 is 16 amino acids long. Per the authors' pipeline: Nucleated cell number was recorded as an estimate derived from reference gene primer amplification. Assay used: immunoSEQ multiplex PCR; TCRdb lists only in-frame clones, some missing. That table is the source of V, J and clone size, and D and trimming were worked out from the DNA. The sample yields about 130,000 clones, just under 85% seen once. The sequence derives from a human donor in a cohort sampled during active COVID-19. V is TRBV14 and J is TRBJ1-3, with TRBD1 matching 10 bases. Sequenced input: peripheral blood. This chain's CDR3 is CASSRGQGMIGNTIYF. CDR3 DNA: TGTGCCAGCAGCCGGGGACAGGGGATGATTGGAAACACCATATATTTT.